The 29 T cell receptor beta chains listed next were all sequenced from one sample in a study of cytomegalovirus exposure and HLA in healthy donors. This PCR relied on a set of 60 Vbeta primers and 13 Jbeta primers. Profiled with immunoSEQ multiplex PCR; TCRdb holds only in-frame clones, not every one. The sample contains approximately 110,000 clones, over 70% of which appear only once. The sequenced sample was PBMCs. Receptor source: a man aged 35-49 years in good health and CMV-seronegative.

This chain uses TRBV7-2 with TRBJ1-5; no clear D gene. V was cut by 4 bases and J by 4 bases, with 5 bases left in between. This CDR3 is 12 amino acids long. Germline values: CDR1 SGHTA, CDR2 FQGNSA. The CDR3 region is CASSYRNQPQHF. As DNA, the CDR3 is TGTGCCAGCAGCTACCGGAATCAGCCCCAGCATTTT.

This clone was counted only a few times. The chain is built from TRBV12-2 and TRBJ2-1; the table names TRBD1, a call not compared with the DNA. TRBV12-2 is a listed pseudogene. The CDR3 consists of 16 residues. The DNA of the CDR3 is TGTGCAAGTCGCTGGCAAGGACAGGGGAACTACAATGAGCAGTTCTTC. This gives the protein CASRWQGQGNYNEQFF.

The rearrangement joins TRBV11-3 to TRBJ2-3; 12 bases match TRBD2. The germline V gene has CDR1 SGHNT and CDR2 YENEEA. The V gene end was trimmed by 5 bases and the J gene end by 6 bases; junction bases not matched to a gene: 6. The CDR3 has 15 residues. The CDR3 loop reads CASSPGLAGADTQYF. The CDR3 nucleotides read TGTGCCAGCAGCCCGGGACTAGCGGGTGCGGATACGCAGTATTTT.

This chain links TRBV28 with TRBJ2-1, with D possibly being TRBD2 (5 bases). This CDR3 is built from 14 residues. The V and J ends lost 1 base and 5 bases respectively, with 9 bases between them. Germline CDR1 and CDR2: MDHEN and SYDVKM. The CDR3 reads CASSLFGKDNEQFF. CDR3 coding DNA: TGTGCCAGCAGTTTATTCGGGAAAGACAATGAGCAGTTCTTC.

This chain joins TRBV28 and TRBJ2-7; tentatively, D is TRBD2 (5 bases). Trimming removed 7 bases from V and 5 bases from J, with 27 bases in between. The CDR3 contains 17 residues. The germline CDR1 and CDR2 sequences are MDHEN and SYDVKM. CDR3 coding DNA: TGTGCCAGCACCCCCCCAGGAGTAACTAGAGTGAGAGACGAGCAGTACTTC. Amino acid sequence: CASTPPGVTRVRDEQYF. The entire variable domain, with the rest obtained from reference TRBV28 and TRBJ2-7, is as follows: DVKVTQSSRYLVKRTGEKVFLECVQDMDHENMFWYRQDPGLGLRLIYFSYDVKMKEKGDIPEGYSVSREKKERFSLILESASTNQTSMYLCASTPPGVTRVRDEQYFGPGTRLTVT.

Here the CDR3 DNA reads TGTGCCAGCAGTGAAGACAGGGTTAGTAGGTACGAGCAGTACTTC. The encoded protein is CASSEDRVSRYEQYF. The chain is built from TRBV6-1 and TRBJ2-7; D possibly corresponds to TRBD1 (6 bases). The CDR3 runs 15 residues. The germline gives CDR1 MNHNS, CDR2 SASEGT. Trimming took 1 base from V and 4 from J, leaving 14 bases between them.

The chain joins TRBV13 to TRBJ1-1, with 9 positions matching TRBD1. J gave up 7 bases and V 5 bases, and 5 bases lay outside the gene matches. Germline V gene lookup returns CDR1 PRHDT and CDR2 FYEKMQ (reference sequence). The CDR3 is 13 residues long. The CDR3 is CASSQGQGVEAFF. In DNA, the CDR3 is TGTGCCAGCAGCCAGGGACAGGGCGTTGAAGCTTTCTTT.

The rearrangement joins TRBV5-4 to TRBJ2-4; D ambiguous. From germline, CDR1 is SGHNT and CDR2 YYREEE (reference sequence). This CDR3 comprises 12 residues. Trimming cost V 4 bases and J 11 bases, with 13 bases left between them. The CDR3 reads CASSISDKFQYF. The DNA for the CDR3 is TGTGCCAGCAGCATATCCGACAAGTTTCAGTACTTC.

In the case of this clone: At the DNA level, this CDR3 is encoded by other sequences in the same sample as well. This chain connects TRBV10-3 to TRBJ1-2; weak D call: TRBD1 (5 bases). The germline V gene encodes CDR1 ENHRY and CDR2 SYGVKD. The CDR3 runs 12 residues. The V and J ends lost 3 bases and 4 bases respectively, with 6 bases between them. The CDR3 is CAISEDSYGYTF. The CDR3, as DNA: TGTGCCATCAGTGAAGACAGCTATGGCTACACCTTC.

The chain uses TRBV13 and TRBJ2-2; 7 bases map to TRBD1. CDR1 is PRHDT and CDR2 is FYEKMQ in the germline V gene (reference sequence). The CDR3 length is 13 residues. V lost 8 bases, J lost 1 base, and 1 base stayed unmatched. The CDR3 reads CASRTGNTGELFF. CDR3 in DNA: TGTGCCAGCCGGACAGGGAACACCGGGGAGCTGTTTTTT.

This chain uses TRBV6-1 with TRBJ2-2; TRBD2 is a possible D gene (7 bases). The V and J ends lost 7 bases and 7 bases respectively, with 19 bases between them. Germline V gene sequence: CDR1 MNHNS, CDR2 SASEGT. The CDR3 runs to 15 residues. The chain's CDR3 is CASMNYGGRGGELFF. Here the CDR3 DNA reads TGTGCCAGCATGAACTACGGGGGGCGTGGCGGGGAGCTGTTTTTT.

This rearrangement joins TRBV7-9 to TRBJ2-4; TRBD2 is a possible D gene (5 bases). CDR1 and CDR2 (germline): SEHNR, FQNEAQ (reference sequence). The V end was cut by 3 bases, the J end by 0 bases, with 15 bases between. The CDR3 spans 17 residues. The CDR3: CASSFHGGGLAKNIQYF. Here the CDR3 DNA reads TGTGCCAGCAGCTTTCACGGCGGAGGCCTAGCCAAAAACATTCAGTACTTC.

V gene TRBV7-8 combines with J gene TRBJ2-1, with 7 bases lining up with TRBD2. Trimming cost V 5 bases and J 5 bases; bases outside gene matches: 3. This CDR3 region has 13 residues. Germline V gene sequence: CDR1 SGHVS, CDR2 FQNEAQ. The CDR3 DNA reads as TGTGCCAGCAGCGAGACTAGCCACAATGAGCAGTTCTTC. This codes for CASSETSHNEQFF.

V and J are TRBV28 and TRBJ1-2; possibly TRBD1 for D (5 bases). CDR3 length: 15 amino acids. Germline CDR1 is MDHEN and CDR2 is SYDVKM. V was cut by 3 bases and J by 2 bases, with 13 bases left in between. The CDR3 bases are TGTGCCAGCAGTTTCCCCAGGACATCCAACTATGGCTACACCTTC. Translation gives CASSFPRTSNYGYTF.

The J gene is TRBJ2-5, the V gene TRBV28; 7 nucleotides align to TRBD2. The V segment lost 3 bases and the J segment 4 bases; nucleotides outside the gene matches: 5. The CDR3 has 14 amino acids. Germline V gene lookup returns CDR1 MDHEN and CDR2 SYDVKM. The CDR3 sequence is CASSLRGYLETQYF. The CDR3 DNA is TGTGCCAGCAGTTTGCGGGGGTACTTAGAGACCCAGTACTTC. Complete variable domain (other parts from reference TRBV28 and TRBJ2-5): DVKVTQSSRYLVKRTGEKVFLECVQDMDHENMFWYRQDPGLGLRLIYFSYDVKMKEKGDIPEGYSVSREKKERFSLILESASTNQTSMYLCASSLRGYLETQYFGPGTRLLVL.

This clone was counted between two and nine times. The chain is built from TRBV18 and TRBJ2-7, with 7 nucleotides matching TRBD2. V trimming: 4 bases; J trimming: 2 bases; junction bases outside the gene matches: 8. The CDR3 spans 15 residues. Germline V gene data show CDR1 as KGHSH and CDR2 as LQKENI. As DNA, the CDR3 is TGTGCCAGCTCACTATTAGCGGGCCCTACCTACGAGCAGTACTTC. It encodes CASSLLAGPTYEQYF.

This chain links TRBV4-1 with TRBJ2-7; 7 bases line up with TRBD1. CDR3 size: 14 residues. V was pared by 4 bases and J by 1 base, with 4 bases of the junction left unmatched. Germline loops: CDR1 MGHRA, CDR2 YSYEKL. CDR3 DNA sequence: TGCGCCAGCAGCCCCCACAGGGGTTCCTACGAGCAGTACTTC. It encodes CASSPHRGSYEQYF.

This sequence joins TRBV11-2 and TRBJ2-3; 8 bases fit TRBD2. The CDR3 covers 17 residues. V lost 1 base and J lost 1; bases outside the gene matches: 7. The germline gives CDR1 SGHAT, CDR2 FQNNGV. Here the CDR3 reads CASSLGEWRGGTDTQYF. The CDR3 coding sequence is TGTGCCAGCAGCTTAGGGGAGTGGCGGGGGGGCACAGATACGCAGTATTTT.

The CDR3 DNA sequence: TGTGCCAGCAGTGGTAGACAGGGATGGGGCCAAGAGACCCAGTACTTC. Amino acids: CASSGRQGWGQETQYF. This chain links TRBV6-1 with TRBJ2-5; 7 bases agree with TRBD1. Per germline, CDR1 MNHNS and CDR2 SASEGT. V lost 4 bases to trimming and J lost 1 base; unmatched junction nucleotides: 9. This CDR3 has 16 residues.

The chain carries TRBV4-2 and TRBJ2-2; D call uncertain. CDR3 size: 12 residues. CDR1 is LGHNA and CDR2 is YNFKEQ in the germline V gene. V lost 6 bases and J 5 bases, leaving 7 bases between the germline ends. CDR3 region: CASRPTTGELFF. The CDR3 nucleotides are TGTGCCAGCAGACCAACAACCGGGGAGCTGTTTTTT.

This chain joins TRBV6-6 and TRBJ1-5; D is uncertain. Germline CDR1 and CDR2: MNHNY and SVGAGI (reference sequence). The CDR3 sequence is 16 residues long. V was shortened by 0 bases and J by 5 bases, with 14 bases between the two germline ends. In nucleotides, the CDR3 is TGTGCCAGCAGTTACTCGTCTACCCCCGGAGATCAGCCCCAGCATTTT. Translated: CASSYSSTPGDQPQHF.

The chain recombines TRBV10-3 with TRBJ2-3; 9 bases are a match to TRBD1. This CDR3 is built from 15 residues. The germline V gene has CDR1 ENHRY and CDR2 SYGVKD. The V segment lost 9 bases and the J segment 5 bases; nucleotides outside the gene matches: 12. The CDR3 sequence is CAITAGQGNEDTQYF. For the CDR3, the DNA is TGTGCCATTACTGCGGGACAGGGCAATGAAGATACGCAGTATTTT.

This rearrangement joins TRBV25-1 to TRBJ1-1; D unclear. Germline CDR1 is MGHDK and CDR2 is SYGVNS. The CDR3 totals 14 residues. Trimming took off 5 bases at V and 1 base at J, with 11 bases between the two ends. CDR3 nucleotides: TGTGCCAGCAGTCTGATCGGCGGGAACACTGAAGCTTTCTTT. Translated: CASSLIGGNTEAFF.

The rearrangement joins TRBV7-8 to TRBJ2-7; weak D call: TRBD1 (6 bases). The germline V gene has CDR1 SGHVS and CDR2 FQNEAQ. The CDR3 covers 15 residues. Trimming removed 1 base at V and 6 bases at J, with 16 bases between. The CDR3 bases are TGTGCCAGCAGCTTAGAATTCGACAGGTCGGGCGAGCAGTACTTC. Amino acids: CASSLEFDRSGEQYF. Drawing the rest from reference TRBV7-8 and TRBJ2-7, the complete variable domain is GAGVSQSPRYKVAKRGQDVALRCDPISGHVSLFWYQQALGQGPEFLTYFQNEAQLDKSGLPSDRFFAERPEGSVSTLKIQRTQQEDSAVYLCASSLEFDRSGEQYFGPGTRLTVT.

V usage is TRBV6-5 and J usage is TRBJ2-3; 7 bases align to TRBD2. The CDR3 is 14 residues long. CDR1 is MNHEY and CDR2 is SVGAGI in the germline V gene. The ends lost 8 bases at V and 2 bases at J; junction bases unmatched: 7. The CDR3 nucleotides are TGTGCCAGCCGTCCCGGGGGGATCACAGATACGCAGTATTTT. Protein product: CASRPGGITDTQYF.

This clone was recorded a few times. The gene calls are TRBV4-1 and TRBJ2-1; 7 bases agree with TRBD2. Germline V gives CDR1 MGHRA, CDR2 YSYEKL. Trimming removed 1 base from V and 4 bases from J; junction bases left unmatched: 7. The CDR3 is 16 residues long. The CDR3 here is CASSQVPSGTYNEQFF. CDR3 DNA sequence: TGCGCCAGCAGCCAAGTTCCCAGCGGGACGTACAATGAGCAGTTCTTC.

This rearrangement joins TRBV27 to TRBJ2-3; D gene uncertain. The CDR3 is 16 residues long. V lost 2 bases to trimming and J lost 8 bases, with 20 bases between them. Germline assignment: CDR1 MNHEY and CDR2 SMNVEV (reference sequence). The CDR3 bases are TGTGCCAGCAGTTTAACGCGGAGTACTACTCTCTTTACGCAGTATTTT. Protein sequence: CASSLTRSTTLFTQYF.

The rearrangement joins TRBV6-5 to TRBJ2-1, with a possible D match to TRBD2 (6 bases). This CDR3 region has 13 residues. V lost 4 bases to trimming and J lost 10 bases, with 14 bases between them. Germline values: CDR1 MNHEY, CDR2 SVGAGI. The CDR3 DNA sequence: TGTGCCAGCAGTTGGGGACTGGCGAAGGAGCAGTTCTTC. Protein: CASSWGLAKEQFF.

In its sample, this clone was seen once. V is TRBV4-1 and J is TRBJ2-7; D may be TRBD1 (6 bases). The CDR3 sequence is 12 residues long. Germline lookup yields CDR1 MGHRA and CDR2 YSYEKL. Trimming removed 4 bases at V and 3 bases at J, with 7 bases between. CDR3 loop: CASSPQGYEQYF. The CDR3 DNA sequence: TGCGCCAGCAGCCCACAGGGCTACGAGCAGTACTTC.